This T cell receptor beta chain derives from a study of cytomegalovirus exposure and HLA in healthy donors. About this clone itself: Its antigen is currently unknown.

Overall study results and limits: Later analysis showed most CMV-associated TCR beta chains appearing HLA-restricted. Overall, roughly 160 TCR beta chains were annotated as cytomegalovirus-associated. V- and J-gene trimming of TCR beta was linked (in a later analysis) to a missense DCLRE1C variant.

Germline CDR1 and CDR2: SGHTA and FQGNSA. The ends lost 5 bases at V and 0 bases at J; junction bases unmatched: 13. The CDR3 is 18 residues long. PCR used 60 Vbeta primers and 13 Jbeta primers. TCRdb keeps only in-frame clones here, not all; method: immunoSEQ multiplex PCR. The table lists under 200,000 clones, approximately 75% of them singletons. The TCR was taken from a man aged 50 or older in good health and CMV-seropositive. Sequencing was performed on PBMCs. The V call is TRBV7-2, the J call TRBJ1-3; 7 nucleotides line up with TRBD1. The CDR3 is CASSIGWTGALSGNTIYF. Written as DNA, the CDR3 is TGTGCCAGCAGCATTGGGTGGACAGGCGCTCTCTCTGGAAACACCATATATTTT.